This T cell receptor beta chain emerged from a study of vaccination and CD4 T cells after COVID-19. Background on the study: Cellular stimulation was performed using overlapping spike peptides derived from SARS-CoV-2, HCoV-NL63, HCoV-OC43 and HCoV-229E.

This CDR3 has 17 amino acids. After removal of 4 bases from V and 3 bases from J, the junction contained 7 bases not matched to a gene. Germline loops: CDR1 MNHEY, CDR2 SVGAGI. Cultured CD4+ T cell DNA underwent sequencing with the Oncomine TCR Beta short-read assay. From the PCR reads, TCRdb called clonotypes with MiXCR, one entry per CDR3 protein. The sample has more than 20,000 distinct CDR3 sequences, less than 35% seen once. Time point meaning: late sampling 161 to 241 days after vaccination in three convalescent patients. Treatment: approximately 10-day PBMC culture with coronavirus spike peptide pools or control peptides (ViraFEST assay). Spanning March to December 2020, the positive PCR dates came before US Alpha, Beta and Delta variants. As to this clonotype: Its antigen is unknown.

The source of this sequence is a human donor who had recovered from COVID-19. Sample: CD4+ T cells from blood, cultured in vitro, taken about 7 months after SARS-CoV-2 vaccination. The J gene is TRBJ2-2, the V gene TRBV6-5, with 11 bases identical to TRBD2. CDR3 protein: CASSFASGRRDTGELFF. The CDR3 DNA follows: TGTGCCAGCAGTTTCGCTAGCGGGAGGCGGGACACCGGGGAGCTGTTTTTT.